Listed below are T cell receptor beta chains from one sample, sequenced in a study of T cell repertoires in cytomegalovirus infection. Each CDR3 protein is one row after TCRdb ran MiXCR on the reads. The sample has 700,000 to 950,000 distinct CDR3 sequences; 32% are singletons. Their antigens remain unidentified. The sequencing used cultured CD8+ T cells from PBMCs, collected from culture after CMV antigen stimulation. These receptors were taken from a human donor in good health (CMV status not recorded). Some clones in this sample may be carry-over from other donors' samples. Both conserved end residues are trimmed from each CDR3.

v_gene,CDR3aa
TRBV7-9,ASSLGPSGDSFSYEQY
TRBV2,ASSETVMNTEAF
TRBV7-6,ASSLGASPGLETQY
TRBV5-4,ASSLWGSGNQLF
TRBV27,ASSLLPPNTGELF
TRBV10-1,ASSEDGTEQF
TRBV7-6,ASNPDRSGNTIY
TRBV7-6,ASSLEVLAFTAHEQY
TRBV4-2,ASSQDRTIGAF
TRBV20-1,SARGGLIEAF
TRBV7-2,ASSPHSEGQPQH
TRBV5-1,ASSTSDEKLF
TRBV12-3/TRBV12-4,ASSLEGVEQF
TRBV7-8,ASSPTWEQF
TRBV5-4,ASHVGYRKNIQY
TRBV25-1,ASSDRGAETQY
TRBV6-5,ASRPESETETQY
TRBV7-6,ASSLGPPGGETQY
TRBV12-3/TRBV12-4,ASSLVQDNNQPQH
TRBV19,ATSTTGQGNQPQH
TRBV29-1,SVGGTGRGTEAF
TRBV4-3,ASSQDRDGAKNIQY
TRBV19,ASSIVGEAF
TRBV6-2/TRBV6-3,ASLKTGENYGYT
TRBV10-3,AIRRDLGPYEQY
TRBV7-8,ASSSTTEAF
TRBV7-7,ASSNRDGDSYEQY
TRBV11-1,ASSRKTGVLF
TRBV4-2,ASSPGSLSTDTQY
TRBV27,ASSLPAGGQNNEQF
TRBV6-8,ASSYSKRSEQY
TRBV18,ASSSTGASGRNEQF
TRBV6-1,ASSPKRTANTEAF
TRBV15,ATSRTRDGRNYGYT
TRBV7-6,ASSLGVPGDEAYEQY
TRBV7-9,AGHFPGLRGTDTQY
TRBV5-5,ASSADGGANTEAF
TRBV29-1,SAGGGTRDEQF
TRBV5-5,ASSLLDKSTDTQY
TRBV28,ASRLAEETQY
TRBV12-3/TRBV12-4,ASGADFGSYEQY
TRBV7-9,ASTPGTNYGYT
TRBV6-6,ASSYYTGGSEKLF
TRBV25-1,ASSEWGTGDPGNTIY
TRBV19,ASAWGTGNQPQH
TRBV14,ASSQDLAGVNEQF
TRBV12-5,ASGSHGNTEAF
TRBV27,ASSRRDRGTRDIQY
TRBV7-3,ASSLIPPFPGLAGKKSEQF
TRBV12-3/TRBV12-4,ASRLGDRSYTEAF
TRBV24-1,ATSDTEDRGEETQY
TRBV5-1,ASSEEGANTGELF
TRBV7-2,ASSLAPSQPQH
TRBV27,ASSSNSVISNQPQH
TRBV7-8,ASSNRGYNSPLH
TRBV6-5,ASSYSMDNEQF
TRBV7-9,ASSLATGQGLNEQF